This T cell receptor beta chain was captured by sequencing in a study of blood T cells in healthy people across ages. CDR1 SEHNR and CDR2 FQNEAQ come from the germline V gene (reference sequence). V dropped 2 bases and J dropped 4 bases, with 14 bases sitting between them. The length of the CDR3 is 15 residues. In this sample, this clonotype turned up a few times. The antigen remains unidentified. The study's findings and limits: Changes in expanded clonotypes were possibly confounded, as the CMV status of donors was unknown. Long-lived donors exceeded aged donors in naive CD4+ cells and diversity.

Next came a second PCR, run for about 7 to 12 cycles, which used a sample-barcoded 5' primer along with a J-beta primer mix. All samples yielded 3 million or more CDR3-containing paired-end reads. TCRdb itself ran the 5' RACE reads through MiXCR, one entry per CDR3 protein. The sample lists 1.5 million to 2 million distinct CDR3 sequences, about 30% seen once, with 7% to 9% in the top ten. This receptor was taken from a woman in her 30s in good health. Material for sequencing was blood. The V call is TRBV7-9, the J call TRBJ1-2; TRBD1 is a possible D gene (5 bases). CDR3 nucleotide sequence: TGTGCCAGCAGCTTAATCTCGGCAGGGTCCTATGGCTACACCTTC. Its translation: CASSLISAGSYGYTF. The whole variable domain, remainder taken from reference TRBV7-9 and TRBJ1-2, is DTGVSQNPRHKITKRGQNVTFRCDPISEHNRLYWYRQTLGQGPEFLTYFQNEAQLEKSRLLSDRFSAERPKGSFSTLEIQRTEQGDSAMYLCASSLISAGSYGYTFGSGTRLTVV.